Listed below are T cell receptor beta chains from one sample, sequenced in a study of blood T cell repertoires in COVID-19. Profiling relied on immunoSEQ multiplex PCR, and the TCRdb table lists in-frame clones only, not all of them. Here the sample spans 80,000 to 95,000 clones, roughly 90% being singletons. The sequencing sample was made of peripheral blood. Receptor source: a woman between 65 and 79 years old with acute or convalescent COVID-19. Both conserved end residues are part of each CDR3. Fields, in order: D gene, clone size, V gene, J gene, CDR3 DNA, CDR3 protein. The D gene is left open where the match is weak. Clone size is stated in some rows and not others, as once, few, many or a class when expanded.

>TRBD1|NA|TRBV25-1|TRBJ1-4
TGTGCCAGCAGTGACAGGACAGGGGCTCGCGAAAAACTGTTTTTT
CASSDRTGAREKLFF
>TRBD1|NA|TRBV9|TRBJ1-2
TGTGCCAGCAGCGCACGACAGGGTCGGGGATATGGCTACACCTTC
CASSARQGRGYGYTF
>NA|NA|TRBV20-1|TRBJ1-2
TGCAGTGCTAGGCTACGGGGAGGCTACACCTTC
CSARLRGGYTF
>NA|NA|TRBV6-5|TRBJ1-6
TGTGCCAGCAGCCAAGGGGGGGGGCGGCAGTCACCCCTCCACTTT
CASSQGGGRQSPLHF
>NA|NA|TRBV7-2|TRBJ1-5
TGTGCCAGCAGCTTAGTTAGCCTCCAGCCCCAGCATTTT
CASSLVSLQPQHF
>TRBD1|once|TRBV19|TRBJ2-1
TGTGCCAGTAGTCGTCCGGGACAGGTAAATGAGCAGTTCTTC
CASSRPGQVNEQFF
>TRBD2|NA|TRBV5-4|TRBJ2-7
TGTGCCAGCAGCTTAGCGGGAGTTCGCGAGCAGTACTTC
CASSLAGVREQYF
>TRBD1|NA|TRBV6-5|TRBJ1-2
TGTGCCAGCAGTCAGGGGACAGCCAATACCTATGGCTACACCTTC
CASSQGTANTYGYTF
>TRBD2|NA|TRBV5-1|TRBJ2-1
TGCGCCAGCCGTAGGTTAGCGGGAGCCTATGAGCAGTTCTTC
CASRRLAGAYEQFF
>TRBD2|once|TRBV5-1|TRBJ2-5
TGCGCCAGCAGCTTGGCCCCTAGCGGGGGGGCTGGGACCCAGTACTTC
CASSLAPSGGAGTQYF
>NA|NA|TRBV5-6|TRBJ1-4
TGTGCCAGCAGCCCGACAGCAACTAATGAAAAACTGTTTTTT
CASSPTATNEKLFF
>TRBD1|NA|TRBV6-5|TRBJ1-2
TGTGCCAGCACAACGGCGACAGGGATTAACTATGGCTACACCTTC
CASTTATGINYGYTF
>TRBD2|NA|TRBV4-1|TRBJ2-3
TGCGCCAGCAGCCTGTCTAGCGGGGCTAGCACAGATACGCAGTATTTT
CASSLSSGASTDTQYF
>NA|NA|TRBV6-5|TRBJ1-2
TGTGCCAGCAGGGTGCGGGGCTCGCTCAGCGGCTACACCTTC
CASRVRGSLSGYTF
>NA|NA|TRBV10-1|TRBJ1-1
TGCGCCACCTCTATCGGGGGGAACACTGAAGCTTTCTTT
CATSIGGNTEAFF
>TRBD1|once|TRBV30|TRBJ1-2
TGTGCCTGGAGTGTAGGCGGGCCAGGGGGCGCTTATGGCTACACCTTC
CAWSVGGPGGAYGYTF
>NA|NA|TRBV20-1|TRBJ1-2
TGCAGTGCCAGACGTACTTATGGCTACACCTTC
CSARRTYGYTF
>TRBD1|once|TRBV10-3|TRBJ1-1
TGTGCCATCAGCCCGACAGGGTCGAAGGTGAACACTGAAGCTTTCTTT
CAISPTGSKVNTEAFF
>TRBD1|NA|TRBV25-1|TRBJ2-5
TGTGCCAGCAGTGAATCGGGGACAGGAAAAGAGACCCAGTACTTC
CASSESGTGKETQYF
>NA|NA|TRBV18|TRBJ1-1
TGTGCCAGCTCACCTATCCTTCGGGTGGGGGGTGAAGCTTTCTTT
CASSPILRVGGEAFF
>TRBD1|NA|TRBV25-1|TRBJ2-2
TGTGCCAGCAGTGAGGTCGGCAGGGGGAATATCGGGGAGCTGTTTTTT
CASSEVGRGNIGELFF
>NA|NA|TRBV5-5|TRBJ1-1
TGTGCCAGCAGCTTGCCACTCGGTACTGAAGCTTTCTTT
CASSLPLGTEAFF
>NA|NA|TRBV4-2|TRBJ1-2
TGTGCCAGCAGCCAAGATACAGGGACGATCAGCGGCTACACCTTC
CASSQDTGTISGYTF
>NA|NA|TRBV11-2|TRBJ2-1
TGTGCCAGCAGCTTAGACGGCTTAGGTGGGAGTTCCTACAATGAGCAGTTCTTC
CASSLDGLGGSSYNEQFF
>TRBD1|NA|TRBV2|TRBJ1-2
TGTGCCAGCAGTGAAGTGACAGGGGGGAATGGCTACACCTTC
CASSEVTGGNGYTF
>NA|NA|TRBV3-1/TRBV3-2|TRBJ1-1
TGTGCCAGCAGCCAAGATATTGGGGACATAGGGAGCACTGAAGCTTTCTTT
CASSQDIGDIGSTEAFF
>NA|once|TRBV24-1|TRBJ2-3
TGTGCCACCTCCCACACAGGGAAGGGGAGAGATACGCAGTATTTT
CATSHTGKGRDTQYF
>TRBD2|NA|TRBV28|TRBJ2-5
TGTGCCAGCAGTTCAACCGGGACTAGCGGCCAAGAGACCCAGTACTTC
CASSSTGTSGQETQYF
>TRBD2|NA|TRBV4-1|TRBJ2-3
TGCGCCAGCAGCCAAAAATCCCTAGCGGGGGGGCCGGCAGATACGCAGTATTTT
CASSQKSLAGGPADTQYF
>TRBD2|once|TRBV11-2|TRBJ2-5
TGTGCCAGCAGCTTAGGGTTCGGCGGGGGAGCCGGTATGGAGACCCAGTACTTC
CASSLGFGGGAGMETQYF
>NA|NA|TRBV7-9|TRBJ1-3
TGTGCCAGCAGCTTAGTTCCGGGAAACACCATATATTTT
CASSLVPGNTIYF
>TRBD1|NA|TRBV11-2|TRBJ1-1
TGTGCCAGCAGCTTAGTGCGAGGGGGGACAGCCCGGGCAGAAGCTTTCTTT
CASSLVRGGTARAEAFF
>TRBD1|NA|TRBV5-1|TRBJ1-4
TGCGCCAGCAGCGGCGGGACAGGGGGCGCAGAAAAACTGTTTTTT
CASSGGTGGAEKLFF
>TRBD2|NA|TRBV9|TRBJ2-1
TGTGCCAGCAGCGTCGGACTAGCGGGAAGGGATGAGCAGTTCTTC
CASSVGLAGRDEQFF
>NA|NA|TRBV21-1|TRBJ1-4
TGTGCCAGCAGCCAGTGTAGAGGTTCTCTAAATGAAAAACTGTTTTTT
CASSQCRGSLNEKLFF
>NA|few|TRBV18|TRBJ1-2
TGTGCCAGCTCACTTTCCGGGGACTATGGCTACACCTTC
CASSLSGDYGYTF
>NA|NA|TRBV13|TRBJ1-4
TGTGCCAGCAGCTTGTACAGGGAAAAACTGTTTTTT
CASSLYREKLFF
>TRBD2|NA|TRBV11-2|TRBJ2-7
TGTGCCAGCAGCCCCATGGCAATTCTTCCCAGCGGGAGTTACGAGCAGTACTTC
CASSPMAILPSGSYEQYF
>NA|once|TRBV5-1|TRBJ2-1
TGCGCCAGCAGCTTGACAGCTTCAACCTCCTACAATGAGCAGTTCTTC
CASSLTASTSYNEQFF
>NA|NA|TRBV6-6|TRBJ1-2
TGTGCCAGCAGTGTCCGAGGGATGGGCTACACCTTC
CASSVRGMGYTF
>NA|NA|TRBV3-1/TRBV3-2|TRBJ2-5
TGTGCCAGCAGCCAGGAAACTGGTTTGCGGAAGACCCAGTACTTC
CASSQETGLRKTQYF
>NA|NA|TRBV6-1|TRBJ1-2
TGTGCCAGCAGTGAAACCGGGAACTATGGCTACACCTTC
CASSETGNYGYTF